This T cell receptor (beta chain) came from a study of PD-1 blockade in mismatch repair-deficient tumors. Whole-study results and caveats: Tumor-resident clones, often undetectable pretreatment in blood, expanded then contracted after pembrolizumab.

As for this clone: Its antigen is as yet unknown.

The table came from immunoSEQ multiplex PCR; TCRdb's copy has only in-frame clones and leaves some out. This sample carries about 66,000 clones, around 80% of them seen once, and the ten largest clones take 4.5% to 6%. PCR or immunohistochemistry showed mismatch repair deficiency in every enrolled patient. TCR sequencing covered three patients who responded to pembrolizumab. The sequence derives from an adult with mismatch repair-deficient cancer. The starting material was peripheral blood, obtained 2 weeks after starting pembrolizumab.

The CDR3 loop is CASSLESGIREAFF. The CDR3 region has the DNA TGCGCCAGCAGCTTGGAATCGGGCATTCGTGAAGCTTTCTTT. The chain joins TRBV5-1 to TRBJ1-1, with D hard to call. V lost 0 bases to trimming and J lost 7 bases, with 13 bases between them. The CDR3 loop spans 14 amino acids. The germline CDR1 and CDR2 sequences are SGHRS and YFSETQ.